Listed below are T cell receptor beta chains from one sample, sequenced in a study of CD8 T cells in ankylosing spondylitis. Each CDR3 protein is one row after TCRdb ran MiXCR on the 5' RACE reads. This table holds more than 600,000 distinct CDR3 sequences, roughly 19% found once. Sequenced input: blood, either unsorted or a sorted T cell fraction (not recorded which). All receptors derive from a male donor with ankylosing spondylitis. Both conserved end residues are part of each CDR3. D genes are given only for firm matches. Clone size, where shown, is once, few, many, or a class for clones that have expanded.

V	size	J	D	DNA	CDR3
TRBV2	few	TRBJ2-5	-	TGTGCCATCCAAGAGACCCAGTACTTC	CAIQETQYF
TRBV3-1	-	TRBJ2-5	-	TGTGCCAGCAGCCTCGGGACCAGCCCAGGGGAGACCCAGTACTTC	CASSLGTSPGETQYF
TRBV6-2/TRBV6-3	many	TRBJ2-5	-	TGTGCCAGCAGTCCGGGTCAGACCCAGTACTTC	CASSPGQTQYF
TRBV9	-	TRBJ1-1	-	TGTGCCAGCAGCGTTTCGGGTAGGGGGAACACTGAAGCTTTCTTT	CASSVSGRGNTEAFF
TRBV27	-	TRBJ2-7	-	TGTGCCAGCAGTTTCGGGGCCGAAGGTTCCTACGAGCAGTACTTC	CASSFGAEGSYEQYF
TRBV7-6	once	TRBJ1-4	-	TGTGCCAGCAGCTTGACTACCGCACGGGGTGAAAAACTGTTTTTT	CASSLTTARGEKLFF
TRBV5-5	-	TRBJ2-7	-	TGTGCCAGCAGCTTGGGGGTTCAAGACGAGCAGTACTTC	CASSLGVQDEQYF
TRBV24-1	many	TRBJ1-1	-	TGTGCCACCAGTGATCCATTACAAGGTGAAGCTTTCTTT	CATSDPLQGEAFF
TRBV29-1	few	TRBJ2-5	-	TGCAGCGTTAACAGGGAGTTGCAAGAGACCCAGTACTTC	CSVNRELQETQYF
TRBV30	-	TRBJ2-6	TRBD1	TGTGCCTGGAGTGTTGCCAGGGGGTTCACCACCGGGGCCAACGTCCTGACTTTC	CAWSVARGFTTGANVLTF
TRBV15	-	TRBJ2-3	TRBD2	TGTGCCACCATAGGGGGTCCTGGACTAGCGGGAAGAGATACGCAGTATTTT	CATIGGPGLAGRDTQYF
TRBV7-9	few	TRBJ2-1	-	TGTGCCACAAAAAGGGGTCACGATGAGCAGTTCTTC	CATKRGHDEQFF
TRBV11-2	-	TRBJ2-5	-	TGTGCCAGCAGCTTAGTGAGGGCAGGGTCATGGTTTGGTGAGACCCAGTACTTC	CASSLVRAGSWFGETQYF
TRBV12-3/TRBV12-4	few	TRBJ1-2	-	TGTGCCAGCAGTTTGCTCGACTATGGCTACACCTTC	CASSLLDYGYTF
TRBV7-2	-	TRBJ2-1	TRBD2	TGTGCCAGCAGGGGACCGGGGGGCAATGAGCAGTTCTTC	CASRGPGGNEQFF
TRBV5-6	few	TRBJ1-6	-	TGTGCCAGCAGCGCCAGGCCTTATAATTCACCCCTCCACTTT	CASSARPYNSPLHF
TRBV11-1	-	TRBJ2-5	-	TGTGCCAGCACCTCACAGGATGGTCCCCAGTACTTC	CASTSQDGPQYF
TRBV12-3/TRBV12-4	few	TRBJ1-1	TRBD1	TGTGCCAGCAGTTACAGGGGTGTAGCTTTCTTT	CASSYRGVAFF
TRBV29-1	few	TRBJ1-3	-	TGCAGCGTTGCCCTTACAGGGATGACTTACTCTGGAAACACCATATATTTT	CSVALTGMTYSGNTIYF
TRBV20-1	many	TRBJ2-3	TRBD2	TGCAGTGCCCCTCGCGGGGGGATACCAAGCACAGATACGCAGTATTTT	CSAPRGGIPSTDTQYF
TRBV5-1	-	TRBJ2-3	TRBD1	TGCGCCAGCAGCACGGACAGGGGCGCAGATACGCAGTATTTT	CASSTDRGADTQYF
TRBV4-1	-	TRBJ2-2	TRBD2	TGCGCCAGCAGCCCGACTAGCGGGGGGGAGTGGGCCGGGGAGCTGTTTTTT	CASSPTSGGEWAGELFF
TRBV29-1	few	TRBJ2-2	TRBD1	TGCAGCGCTACAGGGGTTTCCTACACCGGGGAGCTGTTTTTT	CSATGVSYTGELFF
TRBV4-1	-	TRBJ1-5	-	TGCGCCAGCAGCCAAGACGTAGTCAATCAGCCCCAGCATTTT	CASSQDVVNQPQHF
TRBV3-1	few	TRBJ2-3	-	TGTGCCAGCAGCCAAGATCTGTCAGCCAGCACAGATACGCAGTATTTT	CASSQDLSASTDTQYF
TRBV4-3	-	TRBJ1-1	-	TGCGCCAGCAGCCAACTGGGGGAGAACACTGAAGCTTTCTTT	CASSQLGENTEAFF
TRBV7-9	-	TRBJ2-5	TRBD1	TGTGCCAGCGATGCAGGGGGCTTAGAGACCCAGTACTTC	CASDAGGLETQYF
TRBV10-3	-	TRBJ1-1	-	TGTGCCATCAGGAAACAGGGAGGGGCAGACACTGAAGCTTTCTTT	CAIRKQGGADTEAFF
TRBV24-1	-	TRBJ2-7	-	TGTGCCACCAGTGTAGGGGACGAGCAGTACTTC	CATSVGDEQYF
TRBV7-9	-	TRBJ1-5	TRBD1	TGTGCCAGCAGCTTAGGGGACAGAAGCAATCAGCCCCAGCATTTT	CASSLGDRSNQPQHF
TRBV10-3	many	TRBJ1-3	TRBD1	TGTGCCATCAGTTCAGGGGGATCTGGAAACACCATATATTTT	CAISSGGSGNTIYF
TRBV20-1	-	TRBJ2-1	TRBD2	TGCAGTGCGACCCCCCCGGGAGGGTCCTACAATGAGCAGTTCTTC	CSATPPGGSYNEQFF
TRBV6-1	few	TRBJ2-7	TRBD2	TGTGCCAGCATGCTAGCGGGGGGTGAAGAGCAGTACTTC	CASMLAGGEEQYF
TRBV7-3	few	TRBJ1-6	TRBD1	TGTGCCAGCAGCCTTTTCGGGACAGAGAATTCACCCCTCCACTTT	CASSLFGTENSPLHF
TRBV2	few	TRBJ2-1	TRBD2	TGTGCCAGCAGTGAGAGGAGACTAGCGGGAGGGGACAATGAGCAGTTCTTC	CASSERRLAGGDNEQFF
TRBV7-2	-	TRBJ1-2	-	TGTGCCAGCAGCTCCGCCGGACGCGACATCGGCTACACCTTC	CASSSAGRDIGYTF
TRBV7-6	-	TRBJ2-2	TRBD2	TGTGCCAGCAGCTTCGGCGGTCTAGCGGGAATAACCGGGGAGCTGTTTTTT	CASSFGGLAGITGELFF
TRBV5-6	few	TRBJ2-3	-	TGTGCCAGCAGCTTGGTATGGGGGGCTAGCACAGATACGCAGTATTTT	CASSLVWGASTDTQYF
TRBV5-1	many	TRBJ2-7	-	TGCGCCAGCAGCTTAGGGGCGGGGAACTCCTACGAGCAGTACTTC	CASSLGAGNSYEQYF
TRBV9	-	TRBJ2-3	-	TGTGCCAGCAGCGTGGGTGACGCCCGGGTAGATACGCAGTATTTT	CASSVGDARVDTQYF
TRBV27	few	TRBJ2-1	-	TGTGCCAGCAGTGGGGCAGTCATTGACAATGAGCAGTTCTTC	CASSGAVIDNEQFF
TRBV2	-	TRBJ2-2	-	TGTGCCAGAGCTGACAAGACTACCGGGGAGCTGTTTTTT	CARADKTTGELFF
TRBV5-5	-	TRBJ2-5	-	TGTGCCAGCAGCCCGTCGGCACCCCAAGAGACCCAGTACTTC	CASSPSAPQETQYF
TRBV5-1	-	TRBJ2-2	TRBD1	TGCGCCAGCAGCTTGGCCGGGACAGGGGACGGGGAGCTGTTTTTT	CASSLAGTGDGELFF
TRBV30	-	TRBJ2-3	TRBD1	TGTGCCTGGGTGGGACAGGGGCCGCATGACCCGAGCACAGATACGCAGTATTTT	CAWVGQGPHDPSTDTQYF
TRBV12-3/TRBV12-4	few	TRBJ1-1	-	TGTGCCAGCAGTTCGAGGGAGATCACTGAAGCTTTCTTT	CASSSREITEAFF
TRBV7-8	-	TRBJ1-2	-	TGTGCCAGCAGCTCGAACCCGGCAGGGGCTCTTTTTGGCTACACCTTC	CASSSNPAGALFGYTF
TRBV4-1	few	TRBJ1-6	-	TGCGCCAGCAGCCAAGAAGTGTGGCAGGGGTATTCACCCCTCCACTTT	CASSQEVWQGYSPLHF
TRBV6-2/TRBV6-3	-	TRBJ2-5	TRBD2	TGTGCCAGCACTAGACTAGCGGGAGGGGAAGAGACCCAGTACTTC	CASTRLAGGEETQYF
TRBV29-1	few	TRBJ1-1	-	TGCAGCGTTGAAGGGACTGGGGACACTGAAGCTTTCTTT	CSVEGTGDTEAFF
TRBV27	-	TRBJ2-1	TRBD1	TGTGCCAGCAGTCAAACTCCCTCCCACAGGGGGCTGTCCTACAATGAGCAGTTCTTC	CASSQTPSHRGLSYNEQFF